What follows are 3 T cell receptor beta chains derived from one specimen sequenced in a study of graft-versus-host responses after intestinal transplantation. The method was immunoSEQ multiplex PCR; TCRdb's version includes in-frame clones alone and lacks a portion of them. The sample has 30,000 to 45,000 clones; roughly four fifths are singletons. The sequences come from PBMCs, collected about 38 months after transplant. The receptor source for this set is a human patient who received an intestinal transplant, so some T cells may come from the graft donor.

The chain employs TRBV19 and TRBJ2-1, with TRBD2 identical over 12 bases. The germline V gene has CDR1 LNHDA and CDR2 SQIVND (reference sequence). The CDR3 totals 13 residues. Germline trimming cut 5 bases from V and 12 bases from J; bases unmatched to any gene: 5. The CDR3 loop is CASSPGLAGLQFF. The CDR3 coding sequence is TGTGCCAGTAGTCCCGGACTAGCGGGGCTGCAGTTCTTC. The full variable domain, in which reference TRBV19 and TRBJ2-1 provide the parts outside the CDR3, is DGGITQSPKYLFRKEGQNVTLSCEQNLNHDAMYWYRQDPGQGLRLIYYSQIVNDFQKGDIAEGYSVSREKKESFPLTVTSAQKNPTAFYLCASSPGLAGLQFFGPGTRLTVL.

This clone was detected a few times. The chain combines TRBV7-9 with TRBJ1-1; D gene uncertain. CDR1 is SEHNR, CDR2 FQNEAQ, per germline (reference sequence). This CDR3 is 14 amino acids long. With 5 bases removed from V and 3 bases from J, the gap between germline ends came to 13 bases. The CDR3 is CASSPDKADTEAFF. The CDR3 DNA follows: TGTGCCAGCAGCCCTGACAAGGCTGACACTGAAGCTTTCTTT.

V gene TRBV2 combines with J gene TRBJ2-1, with 7 bases identical to TRBD2. The CDR3 extends over 15 amino acids. In germline, CDR1 is SNHLY, CDR2 FYNNEI. J was trimmed by 5 bases and V by 3 bases; bases with no gene match: 7. The CDR3 nucleotides read TGTGCCAGCAGTGATCCGGGACTACTTAACAATGAGCAGTTCTTC. Its translation is CASSDPGLLNNEQFF. Full variable domain (outside the CDR3, taken from reference TRBV2 and TRBJ2-1): EPEVTQTPSHQVTQMGQEVILRCVPISNHLYFYWYRQILGQKVEFLVSFYNNEISEKSEIFDDQFSVERPDGSNFTLKIRSTKLEDSAMYFCASSDPGLLNNEQFFGPGTRLTVL.